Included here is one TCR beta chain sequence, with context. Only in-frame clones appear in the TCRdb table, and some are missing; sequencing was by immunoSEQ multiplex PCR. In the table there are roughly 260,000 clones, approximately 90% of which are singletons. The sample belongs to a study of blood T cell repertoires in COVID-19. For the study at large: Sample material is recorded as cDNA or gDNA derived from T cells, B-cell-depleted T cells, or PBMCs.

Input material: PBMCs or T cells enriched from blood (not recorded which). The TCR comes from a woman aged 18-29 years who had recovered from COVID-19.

CDR3 nucleotide sequence: TGTGCCAGCAGTTTATCCAGGGGGCTCACTGAAGCTTTCTTT. Its translation: CASSLSRGLTEAFF. The gene calls are TRBV28 and TRBJ1-1, with 8 nucleotides matching TRBD1. Trimming cost V 1 base and J 4 bases; bases outside gene matches: 2. CDR1 is MDHEN and CDR2 is SYDVKM in the germline V gene. CDR3 size: 14 residues.